These 21 T cell receptor beta chains share one sample of origin, sequenced in a study of cytomegalovirus exposure and HLA in healthy donors. The study ran its PCR with 60 Vbeta and 13 Jbeta primers. TCRdb keeps only in-frame clones here, not all; method: immunoSEQ multiplex PCR. Among approximately 100,000 clones listed, about 70% were seen once. Sample: PBMCs. These receptors were collected from a woman younger than 30 in good health and CMV-seropositive.

This chain links TRBV7-8 with TRBJ2-3; no definite D call. The CDR3 runs to 17 residues. Per germline, CDR1 SGHVS and CDR2 FQNEAQ. Trimming took off 0 bases at V and 2 bases at J, with 15 bases between the two ends. The CDR3 reads CASSLAATGILTDTQYF. CDR3 in DNA: TGTGCCAGCAGCTTAGCTGCGACGGGTATACTCACAGATACGCAGTATTTT.

The chain uses TRBV4-3 and TRBJ2-1; D is unresolved. CDR3 size: 13 residues. Germline lookup yields CDR1 LGHNA and CDR2 YSLEER. Trimming cost V 3 bases and J 8 bases, with 11 bases left between them. The CDR3 DNA reads as TGCGCCAGCAGCCACGACCCGGGTGATGAGCAGTTCTTC. This codes for CASSHDPGDEQFF.

The chain has TRBV7-6 and TRBJ2-1; TRBD2 might be the D (6 bases). Germline-derived CDR1 and CDR2 are SGHVS and FNYEAQ. The V gene lost 0 bases and the J gene lost 5 bases, with 17 bases spanning the gap. This CDR3 comprises 17 residues. CDR3 region: CASSLAVGGPNNNEQFF. As DNA, the CDR3 is TGTGCCAGCAGCTTAGCGGTGGGGGGACCTAACAACAATGAGCAGTTCTTC.

The chain joins TRBV9 to TRBJ2-7; TRBD2 aligns across 12 bases. The V and J ends lost 2 bases and 5 bases, in that order; junction bases with no gene match: 8. The V gene's germline CDR1 is SGDLS and CDR2 YYNGEE. CDR3 length: 16 residues. In DNA form, the CDR3 reads TGTGCCAGCAGCGTGGGGTTGACTAGCGGGAGCCACGAGCAGTACTTC. It yields the protein CASSVGLTSGSHEQYF.

The CDR3, as DNA: TGTGCCAGCAGCCCCCTAGGCGGGGAGCTGTTTTTT. It codes for CASSPLGGELFF. J is TRBJ2-2 and V is TRBV7-2; D is undetermined. V gave up 5 bases and J gave up 7 bases, with 8 bases separating them. The CDR3 totals 12 residues. Germline-derived CDR1 and CDR2 are SGHTA and FQGNSA.

The CDR3 is CSPGLAANEQFF. In DNA form, the CDR3 reads TGCAGTCCGGGACTAGCGGCCAATGAGCAGTTCTTC. The J gene is TRBJ2-1, the V gene TRBV29-1; TRBD2 matches at 11 bases. The CDR3 length is 12 residues. Germline CDR1 is SQVTM and CDR2 is ANQGSEA.

The chain recombines TRBV6-5 with TRBJ1-1; D might be TRBD1 (6 bases). Germline assignment: CDR1 MNHEY and CDR2 SVGAGI. The CDR3 runs 13 residues. V lost 7 bases and J 1 base, leaving 10 bases between the germline ends. The CDR3 nucleotides are TGTGCCAGCAAGGGACACCAGAACACTGAAGCTTTCTTT. This sequence encodes CASKGHQNTEAFF.

The gene calls are TRBV11-2 and TRBJ2-7, with D possibly TRBD2 on 6 matching bases. V lost 0 bases and J 6 bases, leaving 9 bases between the germline ends. This CDR3 comprises 13 residues. From germline, CDR1 is SGHAT and CDR2 FQNNGV. CDR3 amino acids: CASSLDHGSEQYF. CDR3 nucleotides: TGTGCCAGCAGCTTAGACCACGGGAGCGAGCAGTACTTC.

The chain links TRBV28 to TRBJ2-2; 15 positions agree with TRBD2. CDR1 MDHEN and CDR2 SYDVKM come from the germline V gene. The J segment lost 5 bases and the V segment lost 7 bases, leaving 5 bases of the junction unmatched. There are 16 residues in the CDR3. The CDR3 here is CASKSGLAGGTGELFF. The CDR3 nucleotides are TGTGCCAGCAAGTCGGGACTAGCGGGAGGTACCGGGGAGCTGTTTTTT.

In nucleotides, the CDR3 is TGTGCCAGCAGCTCACGGGTGTCCAAAAACATTCAGTACTTC. Translation: CASSSRVSKNIQYF. V and J are TRBV7-2 and TRBJ2-4; D remains unclear. Germline CDR1 SGHTA, CDR2 FQGNSA. CDR3 length: 14 residues. V lost 4 bases, J lost 2 bases, and 9 bases lay in between. Full variable domain (rest looked up from reference TRBV7-2 and TRBJ2-4): GAGVSQSPSNKVTEKGKDVELRCDPISGHTALYWYRQSLGQGLEFLIYFQGNSAPDKSGLPSDRFSAERTGGSVSTLTIQRTQQEDSAVYLCASSSRVSKNIQYFGAGTRLSVL.

This clone was counted only a few times. The J gene is TRBJ2-1, the V gene TRBV4-3; 7 bases agree with TRBD2. Germline assignment: CDR1 LGHNA and CDR2 YSLEER. The CDR3 sequence is 16 residues long. After removal of 3 bases from V and 2 bases from J, the junction contained 7 bases not matched to a gene. The CDR3 DNA follows: TGCGCCAGCAGCCAGGGGCGAGCGGGACCCTACAATGAGCAGTTCTTC. The encoded protein is CASSQGRAGPYNEQFF.

As regards this clone: This CDR3 is also generated by other DNA sequences in the sample. The CDR3 coding sequence is TGTGCCAGCAAGCCGGGACAGGGGAACGGCGAGCAGTACTTC. This translates into CASKPGQGNGEQYF. The chain has TRBV6-5 and TRBJ2-7, with 10 bases identical to TRBD1. The CDR3 consists of 14 residues. The trim removed 7 bases at V and 6 bases at J, leaving 9 bases unmatched. Per the germline V gene, CDR1 is MNHEY and CDR2 is SVGAGI.

The J gene is TRBJ2-7, the V gene TRBV5-4; D is perhaps TRBD1 (6 bases). The CDR3 totals 13 residues. Germline CDR1 reads SGHNT; CDR2 reads YYREEE (reference sequence). V lost 2 bases and J lost 3, with 9 bases in between. The CDR3 bases are TGTGCCAGCAGCTTACCACAGGGCTACGAGCAGTACTTC. It specifies CASSLPQGYEQYF.

This rearrangement joins TRBV28 to TRBJ1-3, with D perhaps TRBD1 (6 bases). Looked up from germline, CDR1 is MDHEN and CDR2 is SYDVKM. This CDR3 has 15 amino acids. V was pared by 3 bases and J by 2 bases, with 11 bases between. CDR3 coding DNA: TGTGCCAGCAGTTTTAGGGGGTCTGCTGGAAACACCATATATTTT. Translating it yields CASSFRGSAGNTIYF.

V is TRBV7-3 and J is TRBJ2-1, with 8 bases that match TRBD1. CDR3 length: 15 residues. Germline V gives CDR1 SGHTA, CDR2 FQGTGA. V was pared by 5 bases and J by 3 bases, with 6 bases of the junction left unmatched. The CDR3 is CASSPQGEHYNEQFF. The CDR3 DNA reads TGTGCCAGCAGCCCACAGGGGGAACACTACAATGAGCAGTTCTTC.

This clone was picked up a small number of times. The chain joins TRBV4-2 to TRBJ2-2; D is unclear. The CDR3 length is 12 residues. Germline loops: CDR1 LGHNA, CDR2 YNFKEQ. V dropped 1 base and J dropped 7 bases, with 4 bases sitting between them. Here the CDR3 reads CASSQAGGELFF. Here the CDR3 DNA reads TGTGCCAGCAGCCAAGCGGGCGGGGAGCTGTTTTTT.

This clone was counted between two and nine times. The chain couples TRBV9 to TRBJ1-1; D call uncertain. Germline V gene lookup returns CDR1 SGDLS and CDR2 YYNGEE. The V and J ends lost 3 bases and 6 bases respectively, with 12 bases between them. The CDR3 runs to 13 residues. CDR3 coding DNA: TGTGCCAGCAGCGGGCAACCGGGATCTGAAGCTTTCTTT. Protein sequence: CASSGQPGSEAFF.

V is TRBV7-9 and J is TRBJ2-2, with D possibly matching TRBD1 (6 bases). CDR3 length equals 16 residues. Germline lookup yields CDR1 SEHNR and CDR2 FQNEAQ (reference sequence). Trimming removed 5 bases from V and 1 base from J, with 14 bases in between. The CDR3 sequence is CASSPYTGQNTGELFF. As DNA, the CDR3 is TGTGCCAGCAGCCCCTATACGGGACAGAACACCGGGGAGCTGTTTTTT.

The chain carries TRBV7-7 and TRBJ2-5, with D possibly TRBD2 on 7 matching bases. Trimming took off 4 bases at V and 7 bases at J, with 16 bases between the two ends. The CDR3 contains 14 residues. Looked up from germline, CDR1 is SSHAT and CDR2 is FNYEAQ (reference sequence). CDR3 nucleotides: TGTGCCAGCAGCTCGAACGGGGGGCAATCGACCCAGTACTTC. Amino acids: CASSSNGGQSTQYF. The whole variable domain, remainder taken from reference TRBV7-7 and TRBJ2-5, is GAGVSQSPRYKVTKRGQDVTLRCDPISSHATLYWYQQALGQGPEFLTYFNYEAQPDKSGLPSDRFSAERPEGSISTLTIQRTEQRDSAMYRCASSSNGGQSTQYFGPGTRLLVL.

The CDR3 coding sequence is TGTGCCAGCAGTTTAGGGAGACGGAACACTGAAGCTTTCTTT. It is translated as CASSLGRRNTEAFF. The rearrangement joins TRBV27 to TRBJ1-1; no clear D gene. The CDR3 length is 14 residues. Looked up from germline, CDR1 is MNHEY and CDR2 is SMNVEV (reference sequence). The V gene lost 2 bases and the J gene lost 1 base, with 8 bases spanning the gap.

The V and J genes are TRBV7-8 and TRBJ2-7; D unclear. From germline, CDR1 is SGHVS and CDR2 FQNEAQ. The CDR3 has 12 amino acids. V lost 2 bases and J lost 3, with 5 bases in between. For the CDR3, the DNA is TGTGCCAGCAGCTTAAGCATCTACGAGCAGTACTTC. It yields the protein CASSLSIYEQYF. Full variable domain (remainder filled in from reference TRBV7-8 and TRBJ2-7): GAGVSQSPRYKVAKRGQDVALRCDPISGHVSLFWYQQALGQGPEFLTYFQNEAQLDKSGLPSDRFFAERPEGSVSTLKIQRTQQEDSAVYLCASSLSIYEQYFGPGTRLTVT.